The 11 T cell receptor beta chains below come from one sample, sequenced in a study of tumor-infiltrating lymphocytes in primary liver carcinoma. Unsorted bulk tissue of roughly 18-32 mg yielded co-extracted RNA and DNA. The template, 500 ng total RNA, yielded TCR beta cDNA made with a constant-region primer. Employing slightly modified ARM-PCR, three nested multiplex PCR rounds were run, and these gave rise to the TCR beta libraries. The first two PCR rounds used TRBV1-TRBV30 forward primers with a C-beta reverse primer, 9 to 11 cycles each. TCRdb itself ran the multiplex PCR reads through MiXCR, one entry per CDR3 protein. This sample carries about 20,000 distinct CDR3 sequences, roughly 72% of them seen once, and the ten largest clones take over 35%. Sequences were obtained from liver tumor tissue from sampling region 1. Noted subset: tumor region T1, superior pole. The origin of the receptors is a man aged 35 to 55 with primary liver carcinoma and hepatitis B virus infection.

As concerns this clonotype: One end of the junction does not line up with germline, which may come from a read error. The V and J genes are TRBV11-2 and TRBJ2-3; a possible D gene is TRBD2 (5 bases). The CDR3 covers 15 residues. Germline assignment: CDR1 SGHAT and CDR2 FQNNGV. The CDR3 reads CASSLYVGSPDMQYF. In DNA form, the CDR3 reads TGTGCCAGCAGCTTGTATGTTGGGAGTCCCGATATGCAGTATTTT.

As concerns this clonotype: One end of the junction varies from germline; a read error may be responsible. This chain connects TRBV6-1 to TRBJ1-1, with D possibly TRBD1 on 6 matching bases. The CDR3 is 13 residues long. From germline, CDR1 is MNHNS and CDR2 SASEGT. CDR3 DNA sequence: TGTGTCAGCTACCTCGACAGGAAAACTGAAGCTTTCTTT. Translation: CVSYLDRKTEAFF.

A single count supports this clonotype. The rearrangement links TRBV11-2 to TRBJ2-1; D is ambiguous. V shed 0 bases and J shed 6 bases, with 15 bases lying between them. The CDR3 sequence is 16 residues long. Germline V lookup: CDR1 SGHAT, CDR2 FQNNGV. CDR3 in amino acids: CASSLEQVVNFNEQFF. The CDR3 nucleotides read TGTGCCAGCAGCTTAGAGCAGGTTGTAAACTTCAATGAGCAGTTCTTC.

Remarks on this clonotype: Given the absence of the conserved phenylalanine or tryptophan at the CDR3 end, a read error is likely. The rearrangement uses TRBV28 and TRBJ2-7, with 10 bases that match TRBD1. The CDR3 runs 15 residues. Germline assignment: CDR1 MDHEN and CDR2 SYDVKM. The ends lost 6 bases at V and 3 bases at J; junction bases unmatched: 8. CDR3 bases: TGTGCCAGCAGCGGAGGGGGACAGGGGAGCTACGAGCAGTACCTC. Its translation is CASSGGGQGSYEQYL.

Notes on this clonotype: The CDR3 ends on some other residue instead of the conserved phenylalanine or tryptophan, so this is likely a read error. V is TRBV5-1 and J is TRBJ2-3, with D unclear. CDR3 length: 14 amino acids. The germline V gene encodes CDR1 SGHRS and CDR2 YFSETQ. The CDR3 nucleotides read TGCGCCATCAGCTTGGGCTTGGGCACAGATACGCAGTATTCT. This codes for CAISLGLGTDTQYS.

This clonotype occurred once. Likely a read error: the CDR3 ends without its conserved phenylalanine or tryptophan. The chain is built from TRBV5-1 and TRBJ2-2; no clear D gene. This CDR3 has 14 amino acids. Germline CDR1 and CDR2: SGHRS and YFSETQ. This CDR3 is CASSLGSCTRELFL. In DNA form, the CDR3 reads TGCGCCAGCAGCTTGGGGTCTTGCACCCGGGAGCTGTTTCTT.

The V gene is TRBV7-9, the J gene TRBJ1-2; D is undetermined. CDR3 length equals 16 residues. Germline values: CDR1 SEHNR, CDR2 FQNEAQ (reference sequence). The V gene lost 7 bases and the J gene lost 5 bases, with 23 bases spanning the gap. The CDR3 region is CASNPEGKLSQYGYTF. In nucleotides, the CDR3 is TGTGCCAGCAACCCTGAGGGCAAGCTGTCCCAGTATGGCTACACCTTC.

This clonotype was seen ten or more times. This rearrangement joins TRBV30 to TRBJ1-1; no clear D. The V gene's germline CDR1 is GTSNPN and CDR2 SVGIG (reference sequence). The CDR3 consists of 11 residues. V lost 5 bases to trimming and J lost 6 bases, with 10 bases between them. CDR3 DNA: TGTGCCTGGGCTAAAAGGGCTGAAGCTTTCTTT. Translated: CAWAKRAEAFF.

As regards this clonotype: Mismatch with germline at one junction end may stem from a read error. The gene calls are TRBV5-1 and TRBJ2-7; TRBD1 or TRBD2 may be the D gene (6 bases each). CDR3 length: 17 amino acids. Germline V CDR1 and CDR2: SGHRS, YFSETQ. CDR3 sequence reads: CASSFDMDLGGGYEQYF. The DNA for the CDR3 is TGCGCCAGCAGCTTTGACATGGACCTAGGGGGAGGCTACGAGCAATACTTC.

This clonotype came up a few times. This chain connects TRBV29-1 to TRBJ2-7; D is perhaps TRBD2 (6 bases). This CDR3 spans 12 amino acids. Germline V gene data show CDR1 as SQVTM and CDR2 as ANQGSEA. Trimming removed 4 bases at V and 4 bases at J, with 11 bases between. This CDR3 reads CSVVSGPYEQYF. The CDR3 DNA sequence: TGCAGCGTTGTTAGCGGTCCTTACGAGCAGTACTTC.

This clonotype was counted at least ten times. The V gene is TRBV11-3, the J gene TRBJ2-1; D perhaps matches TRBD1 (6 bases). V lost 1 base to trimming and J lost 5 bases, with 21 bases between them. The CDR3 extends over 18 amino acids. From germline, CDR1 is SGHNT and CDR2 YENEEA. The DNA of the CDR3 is TGTGCCAGCAGCTTAGCTTCCCTCGACAGGTGGGGTGACAATGAGCAGTTCTTC. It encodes CASSLASLDRWGDNEQFF. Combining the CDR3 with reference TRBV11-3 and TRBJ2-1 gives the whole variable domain EAGVVQSPRYKIIEKKQPVAFWCNPISGHNTLYWYLQNLGQGPELLIRYENEEAVDDSQLPKDRFSAERLKGVDSTLKIQPAELGDSAVYLCASSLASLDRWGDNEQFFGPGTRLTVL.